This entry is about one T cell receptor (beta chain). This CDR3 comprises 15 residues. Germline V gene sequence: CDR1 SGHNT, CDR2 YYREEE (reference sequence). V gave up 2 bases and J gave up 2 bases, with 13 bases separating them. The iRepertoire nested amplicon-rescue multiplex PCR amplified TCR alpha and beta CDR3s from RNA. TCRdb analysed the multiplex PCR reads with MiXCR anew, one entry per CDR3 protein. Here the sample spans some 100,000 distinct CDR3 sequences, 25% being singletons. The source of the sample is a study of glioma-infiltrating T cells. The TCR was taken from a human donor with low-grade glioma or glioblastoma, undergoing nonglioma brain surgery, or in good health (not recorded which). The chain couples TRBV5-4 to TRBJ2-5; D might be TRBD2 (5 bases). Sequenced input: glioma tissue, nonneoplastic brain tissue, or PBMCs (not recorded which). CDR3 sequence (DNA): TGTGCCAGCAGCTTATCGGGAAGATTGCAAGAGACCCAGTACTTC. Amino acids: CASSLSGRLQETQYF.